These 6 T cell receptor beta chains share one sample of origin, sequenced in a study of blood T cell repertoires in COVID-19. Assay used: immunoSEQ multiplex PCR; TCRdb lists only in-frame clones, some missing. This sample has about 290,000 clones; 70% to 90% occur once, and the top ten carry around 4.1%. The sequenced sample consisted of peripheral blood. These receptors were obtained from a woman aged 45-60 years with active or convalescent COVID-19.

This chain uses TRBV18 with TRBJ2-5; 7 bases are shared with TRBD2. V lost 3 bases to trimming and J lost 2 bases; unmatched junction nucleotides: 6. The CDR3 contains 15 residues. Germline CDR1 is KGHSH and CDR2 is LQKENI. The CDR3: CASSPTGTKQETQYF. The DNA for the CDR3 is TGTGCCAGCTCACCCACCGGGACTAAGCAAGAGACCCAGTACTTC.

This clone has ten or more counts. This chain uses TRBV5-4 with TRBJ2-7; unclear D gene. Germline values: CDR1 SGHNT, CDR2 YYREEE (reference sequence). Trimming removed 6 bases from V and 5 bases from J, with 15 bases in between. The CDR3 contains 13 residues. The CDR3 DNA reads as TGTGCCAGCACCCAATACGGTAAACACGAGCAGTACTTC. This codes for CASTQYGKHEQYF.

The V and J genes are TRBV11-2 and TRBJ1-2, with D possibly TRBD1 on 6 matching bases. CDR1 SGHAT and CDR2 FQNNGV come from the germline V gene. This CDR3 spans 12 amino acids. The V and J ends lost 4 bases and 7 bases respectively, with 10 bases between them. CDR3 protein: CASSSGGGGYTF. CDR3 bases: TGTGCCAGCAGCTCGGGAGGGGGTGGCTACACCTTC. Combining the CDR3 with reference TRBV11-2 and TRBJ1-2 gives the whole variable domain EAGVAQSPRYKIIEKRQSVAFWCNPISGHATLYWYQQILGQGPKLLIQFQNNGVVDDSQLPKDRFSAERLKGVDSTLKIQPAKLEDSAVYLCASSSGGGGYTFGSGTRLTVV.

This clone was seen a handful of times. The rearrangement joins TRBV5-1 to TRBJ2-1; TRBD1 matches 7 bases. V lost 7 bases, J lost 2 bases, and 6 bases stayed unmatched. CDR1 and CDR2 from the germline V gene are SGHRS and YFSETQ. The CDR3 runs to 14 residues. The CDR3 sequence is CASATGVTYNEQFF. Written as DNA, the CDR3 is TGCGCCAGCGCCACAGGGGTTACCTACAATGAGCAGTTCTTC.

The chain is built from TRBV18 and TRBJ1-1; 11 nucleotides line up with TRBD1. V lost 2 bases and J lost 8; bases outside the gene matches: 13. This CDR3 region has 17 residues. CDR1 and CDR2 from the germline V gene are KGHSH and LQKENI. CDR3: CASSPWTGGGVPKEAFF. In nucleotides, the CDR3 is TGTGCCAGCTCACCATGGACAGGGGGCGGGGTCCCTAAGGAAGCTTTCTTT. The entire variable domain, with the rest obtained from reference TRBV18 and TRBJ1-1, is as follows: NAGVMQNPRHLVRRRGQEARLRCSPMKGHSHVYWYRQLPEEGLKFMVYLQKENIIDESGMPKERFSAEFPKEGPSILRIQQVVRGDSAAYFCASSPWTGGGVPKEAFFGQGTRLTVV.

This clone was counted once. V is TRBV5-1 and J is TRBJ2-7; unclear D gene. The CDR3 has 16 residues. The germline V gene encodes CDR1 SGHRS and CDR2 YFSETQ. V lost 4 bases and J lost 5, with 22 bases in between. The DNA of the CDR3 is TGCGCCAGCAGCCACCCCACCGGTCCCCAGGCCGACGAGCAGTACTTC. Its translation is CASSHPTGPQADEQYF.